This passage covers 29 T cell receptor beta chains from one sample sequenced in a study of shared clonotypes between healthy human individuals. Produced via immunoSEQ multiplex PCR; TCRdb's table is partial and in-frame only. This sample has millions of clones, with around 95% found just once. Sequenced sample: naive CD4+ T cells sorted from blood. Stated subset: CD45RA+ positively selected. All receptors come from a man aged 18 to 30 in good health.

The chain carries TRBV5-1 and TRBJ2-2, with 10 bases lining up with TRBD1. With 3 bases clipped from V and 5 bases from J, the junction kept 10 bases outside the gene matches. The CDR3 runs to 17 residues. Germline values: CDR1 SGHRS, CDR2 YFSETQ. The CDR3 DNA is TGCGCCAGCAGCTCGGGGCAGGCGGACAGGGGGACCGGGGAGCTGTTTTTT. This codes for CASSSGQADRGTGELFF. The complete variable domain, with remaining parts taken from reference TRBV5-1 and TRBJ2-2, reads KAGVTQTPRYLIKTRGQQVTLSCSPISGHRSVSWYQQTPGQGLQFLFEYFSETQRNKGNFPGRFSGRQFSNSRSEMNVSTLELGDSALYLCASSSGQADRGTGELFFGEGSRLTVL.

About this clone itself: This specimen includes other DNA sequences encoding the same CDR3. The chain has TRBV30 and TRBJ1-1, with 7 bases fitting TRBD1. V lost 4 bases, J lost 1 base, and 6 bases stayed unmatched. This CDR3 has 14 residues. CDR1 GTSNPN and CDR2 SVGIG come from the germline V gene (reference sequence). The CDR3 DNA reads as TGTGCCTGGAACCCGACAGGGCCGAACACTGAAGCTTTCTTT. As protein: CAWNPTGPNTEAFF. Looking up the rest from reference TRBV30 and TRBJ1-1 gives the full variable domain: SQTIHQWPATLVQPVGSPLSLECTVEGTSNPNLYWYRQAAGRGLQLLFYSVGIGQISSEVPQNLSASRPQDRQFILSSKKLLLSDSGFYLCAWNPTGPNTEAFFGQGTRLTVV.

This rearrangement joins TRBV10-3 to TRBJ1-5; 7 bases align to TRBD1. The germline gives CDR1 ENHRY, CDR2 SYGVKD. After removal of 9 bases from V and 2 bases from J, the junction contained 7 bases not matched to a gene. This CDR3 has 14 amino acids. This CDR3 reads CAIRPGGGNQPQHF. In DNA form, the CDR3 reads TGTGCCATTCGCCCAGGGGGGGGCAATCAGCCCCAGCATTTT.

The chain couples TRBV5-5 to TRBJ2-5; D unclear. Trimming removed 1 base at V and 5 bases at J, with 9 bases between. The CDR3 length is 13 residues. The V gene's germline CDR1 is SGHKS and CDR2 YYEKEE (reference sequence). CDR3 protein: CASSLLYTETQYF. Written as DNA, the CDR3 is TGTGCCAGCAGCTTGTTATATACTGAGACCCAGTACTTC.

This sequence joins TRBV11-2 and TRBJ1-3; 8 bases align to TRBD1. The length of the CDR3 is 15 residues. Per germline, CDR1 SGHAT and CDR2 FQNNGV. The junction had 5 bases not matched to a gene; V was cut back by 5 bases and J by 2 bases. The chain's CDR3 is CASSVMTGAGNTIYF. CDR3 bases: TGTGCCAGCAGCGTGATGACAGGGGCTGGAAACACCATATATTTT. The whole variable domain, remainder taken from reference TRBV11-2 and TRBJ1-3, is EAGVAQSPRYKIIEKRQSVAFWCNPISGHATLYWYQQILGQGPKLLIQFQNNGVVDDSQLPKDRFSAERLKGVDSTLKIQPAKLEDSAVYLCASSVMTGAGNTIYFGEGSWLTVV.

This sequence joins TRBV19 and TRBJ2-7; TRBD2 matches at 7 bases. The germline CDR1 and CDR2 sequences are LNHDA and SQIVND (reference sequence). The CDR3 extends over 16 amino acids. V dropped 4 bases and J dropped 6; count of bases not matched to a gene: 15. CDR3: CASSTPRREGRGEQYF. The DNA of the CDR3 is TGTGCCAGTAGTACCCCTCGGAGGGAGGGAAGGGGCGAGCAGTACTTC.

This clone was counted a single time. The rearrangement joins TRBV14 to TRBJ1-1; the D is unclear. Per germline, CDR1 SGHDN and CDR2 FVKESK. Trimming stripped 4 bases from V and 9 bases from J, with 21 bases between. CDR3 length: 15 residues. For the CDR3, the DNA is TGTGCCAGCAGCCCTCAAGGGCACCCCCTATCAAAAGCTTTCTTT. This encodes CASSPQGHPLSKAFF.

This chain uses TRBV6-5 with TRBJ1-1; TRBD1 might be the D (5 bases). This CDR3 is built from 14 residues. Germline CDR1 MNHEY, CDR2 SVGAGI. Trimming removed 7 bases at V and 4 bases at J, with 16 bases between. In nucleotides, the CDR3 is TGTGCCAGCAAGGTCTTTGCCGGGGGCACTGAAGCTTTCTTT. It is translated as CASKVFAGGTEAFF.

The chain couples TRBV6-4 to TRBJ2-3; TRBD1 aligns across 10 bases. J was trimmed by 1 base and V by 5 bases; bases with no gene match: 3. This CDR3 is built from 15 residues. The germline V gene encodes CDR1 MRHNA and CDR2 SNTAGT. This CDR3 reads CASSLGTGGTDTQYF. In DNA form, the CDR3 reads TGTGCCAGCAGTCTAGGGACAGGGGGCACAGATACGCAGTATTTT.

The CDR3 DNA sequence: TGTGCCAGTAGTATAGACGGACTAGCGGGGAGAGCAGATACGCAGTATTTT. Its translation: CASSIDGLAGRADTQYF. The chain uses TRBV19 and TRBJ2-3; 12 nucleotides line up with TRBD2. This CDR3 has 17 residues. Germline CDR1 LNHDA, CDR2 SQIVND (reference sequence). V was clipped by 0 bases and J by 4 bases; unmatched bases: 5.

This chain joins TRBV6-5 and TRBJ1-2, with unresolved D. Per the germline V gene, CDR1 is MNHEY and CDR2 is SVGAGI. The CDR3 has 13 residues. V lost 2 bases and J 5 bases, leaving 9 bases between the germline ends. The CDR3 DNA follows: TGTGCCAGCAGTTACCTTGGTCAGTATGGCTACACCTTC. It yields the protein CASSYLGQYGYTF.

Comments on this clone: Other DNA sequences in this specimen translate into the identical CDR3. The chain links TRBV20-1 to TRBJ1-4; D is ambiguous. The CDR3 length is 11 residues. Looked up from germline, CDR1 is DFQATT and CDR2 is SNEGSKA (reference sequence). Trimming stripped 3 bases from V and 7 bases from J, with 6 bases between. CDR3 DNA: TGCAGTGCTAGGTTGGGTGAAAAACTGTTTTTT. Amino acid sequence: CSARLGEKLFF.

V and J are TRBV5-1 and TRBJ2-5; the match to TRBD1 covers 7 bases. This CDR3 contains 17 residues. V shed 0 bases, J shed 2 bases, and the junction held 10 bases outside the gene matches. Germline CDR1 is SGHRS and CDR2 is YFSETQ. CDR3 sequence reads: CASSLARGDRDQETQYF. CDR3 coding DNA: TGCGCCAGCAGCTTGGCCCGAGGAGACAGGGATCAAGAGACCCAGTACTTC.

This rearrangement joins TRBV10-3 to TRBJ1-2; the D is unclear. CDR3 length: 14 amino acids. The V and J ends lost 0 bases and 4 bases respectively, with 9 bases between them. The germline gives CDR1 ENHRY, CDR2 SYGVKD. The CDR3 spells CAISESSDIYGYTF. CDR3 DNA: TGTGCCATCAGTGAGTCGTCAGACATCTATGGCTACACCTTC.

The chain links TRBV28 to TRBJ1-5, with 10 nucleotides matching TRBD1. There are 14 residues in the CDR3. The V segment lost 6 bases and the J segment 7 bases; nucleotides outside the gene matches: 6. CDR1 is MDHEN, CDR2 SYDVKM, per germline. In nucleotides, the CDR3 is TGTGCCAGCAGAGAAGGGACAGGGGAACAGCCCCAGCATTTT. It is translated as CASREGTGEQPQHF. Full variable domain (outside the CDR3, taken from reference TRBV28 and TRBJ1-5): DVKVTQSSRYLVKRTGEKVFLECVQDMDHENMFWYRQDPGLGLRLIYFSYDVKMKEKGDIPEGYSVSREKKERFSLILESASTNQTSMYLCASREGTGEQPQHFGDGTRLSIL.

The V and J genes are TRBV29-1 and TRBJ2-3; the D gene is possibly TRBD1 (5 bases). The V end lost 3 bases, the J end lost 0 bases, and 13 bases lay between the germline ends. The CDR3 loop spans 15 amino acids. The germline V gene has CDR1 SQVTM and CDR2 ANQGSEA. For the CDR3, the DNA is TGCAGCGTTGACCTTCGACAGATTAGCACAGATACGCAGTATTTT. Its translation is CSVDLRQISTDTQYF.

The V and J genes are TRBV19 and TRBJ2-7; no reliable D call. The germline CDR1 and CDR2 sequences are LNHDA and SQIVND (reference sequence). This CDR3 has 13 amino acids. Trimming pared 1 base from V and 6 bases from J, leaving 10 bases between. The CDR3 region is CASSIGVAGEQYF. CDR3 coding DNA: TGTGCCAGTAGTATAGGAGTAGCAGGCGAGCAGTACTTC.

The chain combines TRBV7-9 with TRBJ2-5; 7 nucleotides align to TRBD2. V lost 5 bases and J lost 2; bases outside the gene matches: 8. Germline values: CDR1 SEHNR, CDR2 FQNEAQ (reference sequence). This CDR3 has 15 residues. CDR3 amino acids: CASSLLAGRQETQYF. In DNA form, the CDR3 reads TGTGCCAGCAGCCTCCTCGCCGGGAGGCAAGAGACCCAGTACTTC. The whole variable domain, filled in from reference TRBV7-9 and TRBJ2-5, reads DTGVSQNPRHKITKRGQNVTFRCDPISEHNRLYWYRQTLGQGPEFLTYFQNEAQLEKSRLLSDRFSAERPKGSFSTLEIQRTEQGDSAMYLCASSLLAGRQETQYFGPGTRLLVL.

The chain joins TRBV5-1 to TRBJ2-7, with D perhaps TRBD1 (6 bases). The CDR3 contains 15 residues. Germline CDR1 reads SGHRS; CDR2 reads YFSETQ. Trimming removed 4 bases at V and 4 bases at J, with 18 bases between. CDR3 protein: CASSPHRELPYEQYF. For the CDR3, the DNA is TGCGCCAGCAGCCCGCACAGGGAACTCCCTTACGAGCAGTACTTC. The whole variable domain, filled in from reference TRBV5-1 and TRBJ2-7, reads KAGVTQTPRYLIKTRGQQVTLSCSPISGHRSVSWYQQTPGQGLQFLFEYFSETQRNKGNFPGRFSGRQFSNSRSEMNVSTLELGDSALYLCASSPHRELPYEQYFGPGTRLTVT.

This clone appeared once. V usage is TRBV21-1 and J usage is TRBJ2-7. TRBV21-1 is annotated as a pseudogene. CDR3 length equals 17 residues. The CDR3 DNA reads TGTGCCAGCAGCCACTTCCCCGGGACGGTGAGCTCCTACGAGCAGTACTTC. This translates into CASSHFPGTVSSYEQYF.

Of note for this clone: Additional DNA sequences in this sample encode the identical CDR3. The V gene is TRBV14, the J gene TRBJ1-6; TRBD1 matches at 10 bases. V shed 1 base, J shed 5 bases, and the junction held 2 bases outside the gene matches. This CDR3 has 16 residues. CDR1 is SGHDN and CDR2 is FVKESK in the germline V gene. CDR3 region: CASSQGTGGNNSPLHF. In DNA, the CDR3 is TGTGCCAGCAGCCAAGGGACAGGGGGAAATAATTCACCCCTCCACTTT.

V is TRBV7-9 and J is TRBJ1-1, with no clear D. The CDR3 spans 16 residues. The V and J ends lost 7 bases and 5 bases respectively, with 23 bases between them. Germline V gene lookup returns CDR1 SEHNR and CDR2 FQNEAQ (reference sequence). In DNA form, the CDR3 reads TGTGCCAGCACCCAGGCGCCCAGGTTAGGGAGTACTGAAGCTTTCTTT. The encoded protein is CASTQAPRLGSTEAFF.

The chain has TRBV6-6 and TRBJ1-6, with 7 bases that match TRBD1. The CDR3 runs 14 residues. V shed 4 bases, J shed 7 bases, and the junction held 4 bases outside the gene matches. Germline V gene sequence: CDR1 MNHNY, CDR2 SVGAGI (reference sequence). The CDR3: CASSFTGDNSPLHF. CDR3 DNA sequence: TGTGCCAGCAGTTTCACAGGGGACAATTCACCCCTCCACTTT.

This clone came up once. This chain's CDR3 is CASRSVGPQNTGELFF. The CDR3 nucleotides read TGCGCCAGCAGATCGGTGGGGCCGCAGAACACCGGGGAGCTGTTTTTT. The V call is TRBV5-1, the J call TRBJ2-2, with a possible D match to TRBD1 (5 bases). Germline CDR1 and CDR2: SGHRS and YFSETQ. The CDR3 runs to 16 residues. V was trimmed by 5 bases and J by 1 base, leaving 15 bases between them. Full variable domain (remainder filled in from reference TRBV5-1 and TRBJ2-2): KAGVTQTPRYLIKTRGQQVTLSCSPISGHRSVSWYQQTPGQGLQFLFEYFSETQRNKGNFPGRFSGRQFSNSRSEMNVSTLELGDSALYLCASRSVGPQNTGELFFGEGSRLTVL.

This chain's CDR3 is CASSPPNRGNYGYTF. The DNA of the CDR3 is TGTGCCAGCTCACCACCGAACAGGGGCAACTATGGCTACACCTTC. This chain uses TRBV18 with TRBJ1-2, with TRBD1 matching 7 bases. This CDR3 is built from 15 residues. Germline CDR1 is KGHSH and CDR2 is LQKENI. The V gene end was trimmed by 0 bases and the J gene end by 2 bases; junction bases not matched to a gene: 3.

The V gene is TRBV5-1, the J gene TRBJ2-3, with TRBD2 identical over 9 bases. This CDR3 is built from 16 residues. Trimming took 4 bases from V and 1 from J; bases not matched to a gene: 7. Germline V gene data show CDR1 as SGHRS and CDR2 as YFSETQ. The CDR3 protein is CASSPVKREGTDTQYF. The CDR3 nucleotides read TGCGCCAGCAGCCCGGTGAAGCGGGAGGGCACAGATACGCAGTATTTT.

For the CDR3, the DNA is TGTGCCAGCAGTCCCCCAGTAGCAGATACGCAGTATTTT. The encoded protein is CASSPPVADTQYF. This chain connects TRBV27 to TRBJ2-3, with D uncertain. Between the trimmed V and J ends, which lost 5 bases and 4 bases, there was a span of 10 bases. The germline gives CDR1 MNHEY, CDR2 SMNVEV (reference sequence). The CDR3 has 13 residues.

Regarding this clone: Other nucleotide sequences in the sample specify the same CDR3. The chain links TRBV6-5 to TRBJ2-7; possible D gene TRBD2, 5 bases. V lost 0 bases to trimming and J lost 2 bases, with 8 bases between them. The germline V gene has CDR1 MNHEY and CDR2 SVGAGI. The CDR3 spans 14 residues. The CDR3 is CASSYSAGTYEQYF. The CDR3 coding sequence is TGTGCCAGCAGTTACTCAGCCGGGACCTACGAGCAGTACTTC.

The chain is built from TRBV7-9 and TRBJ2-6; D unclear. The V and J ends lost 5 bases and 3 bases respectively, with 23 bases between them. Germline CDR1 is SEHNR and CDR2 is FQNEAQ (reference sequence). The CDR3 has 19 residues. The CDR3 nucleotides are TGTGCCAGCAGCCACCTCGGTCTCCGCCTAAAAGATGGGGCCAACGTCCTGACTTTC. Translation gives CASSHLGLRLKDGANVLTF.